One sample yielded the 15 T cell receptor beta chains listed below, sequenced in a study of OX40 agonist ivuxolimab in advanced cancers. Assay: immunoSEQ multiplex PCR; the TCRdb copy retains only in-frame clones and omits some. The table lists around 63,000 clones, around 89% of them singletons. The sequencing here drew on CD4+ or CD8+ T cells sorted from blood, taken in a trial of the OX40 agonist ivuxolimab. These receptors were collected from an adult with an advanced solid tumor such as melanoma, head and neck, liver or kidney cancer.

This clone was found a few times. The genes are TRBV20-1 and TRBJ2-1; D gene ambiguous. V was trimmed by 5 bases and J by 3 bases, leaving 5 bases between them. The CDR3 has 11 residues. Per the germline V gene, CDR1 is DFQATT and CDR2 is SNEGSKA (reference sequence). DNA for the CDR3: TGCAGTGCTCTCAACTACAATGAGCAGTTCTTC. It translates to CSALNYNEQFF.

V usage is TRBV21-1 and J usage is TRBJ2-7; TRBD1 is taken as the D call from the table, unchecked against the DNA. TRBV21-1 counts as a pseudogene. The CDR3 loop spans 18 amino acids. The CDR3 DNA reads TGTGCCAGCAGCAAGTTAGGAGGGACAGGGAAAAAGAGTTACGAGCAGTACTTC. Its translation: CASSKLGGTGKKSYEQYF.

This CDR3 is CASSPLPSARYEQYF. Here the CDR3 DNA reads TGTGCCAGCTCACCCCTCCCTAGCGCCCGATACGAGCAGTACTTC. This chain connects TRBV18 to TRBJ2-7, with D possibly being TRBD2 (6 bases). The CDR3 covers 15 residues. Germline CDR1 and CDR2: KGHSH and LQKENI. Trimming stripped 3 bases from V and 4 bases from J, with 16 bases between.

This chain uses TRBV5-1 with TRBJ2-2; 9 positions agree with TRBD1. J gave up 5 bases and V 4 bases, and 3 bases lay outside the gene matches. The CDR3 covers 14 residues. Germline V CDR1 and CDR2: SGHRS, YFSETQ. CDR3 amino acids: CASSAGTGTGELFF. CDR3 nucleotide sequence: TGCGCCAGCAGCGCGGGGACAGGGACCGGGGAGCTGTTTTTT.

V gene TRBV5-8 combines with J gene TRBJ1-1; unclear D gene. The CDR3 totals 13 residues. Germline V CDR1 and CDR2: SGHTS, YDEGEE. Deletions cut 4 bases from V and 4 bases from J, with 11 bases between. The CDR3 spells CASSAGRITEAFF. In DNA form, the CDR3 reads TGTGCCAGCAGCGCAGGACGGATCACTGAAGCTTTCTTT.

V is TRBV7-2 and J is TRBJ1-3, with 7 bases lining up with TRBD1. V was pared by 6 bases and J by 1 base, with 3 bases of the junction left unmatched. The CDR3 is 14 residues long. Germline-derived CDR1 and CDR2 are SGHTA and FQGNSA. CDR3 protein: CASRRDSSGNTIYF. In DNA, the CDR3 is TGTGCCAGCAGGAGGGACAGTTCTGGAAACACCATATATTTT.

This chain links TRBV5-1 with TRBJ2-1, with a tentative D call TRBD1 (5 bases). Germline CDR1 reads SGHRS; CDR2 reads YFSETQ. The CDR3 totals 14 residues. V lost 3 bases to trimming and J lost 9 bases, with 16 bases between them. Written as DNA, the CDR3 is TGCGCCAGCAGCTCCAGAACGTACGACAGTGAGCAGTTCTTC. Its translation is CASSSRTYDSEQFF.

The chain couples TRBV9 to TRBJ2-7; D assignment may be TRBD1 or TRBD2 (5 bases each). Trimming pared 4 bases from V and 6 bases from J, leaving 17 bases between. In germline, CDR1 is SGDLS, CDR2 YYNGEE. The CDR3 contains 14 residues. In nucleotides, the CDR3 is TGTGCCAGCAGCTCAAGTGGGGGATATGGCGAGCAGTACTTC. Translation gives CASSSSGGYGEQYF.

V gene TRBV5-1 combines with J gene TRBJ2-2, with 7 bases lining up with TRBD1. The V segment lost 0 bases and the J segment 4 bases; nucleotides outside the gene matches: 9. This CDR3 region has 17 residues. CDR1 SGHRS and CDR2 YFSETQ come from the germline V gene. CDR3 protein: CASSLETGWRATGELFF. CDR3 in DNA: TGCGCCAGCAGCTTGGAGACAGGGTGGCGGGCCACCGGGGAGCTGTTTTTT.

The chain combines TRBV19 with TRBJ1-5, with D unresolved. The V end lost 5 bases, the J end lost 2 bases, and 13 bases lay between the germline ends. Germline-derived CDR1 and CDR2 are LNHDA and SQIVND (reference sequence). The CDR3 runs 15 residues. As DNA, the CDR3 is TGTGCCAGTAGTCGAGGGTATTTTGGCAATCAGCCCCAGCATTTT. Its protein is CASSRGYFGNQPQHF.

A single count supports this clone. The CDR3 region has the DNA TGTGCCAGCAGTTCGGATCGGACAAGAAGCTATGGCTACACCTTC. This encodes CASSSDRTRSYGYTF. This chain connects TRBV11-1 to TRBJ1-2, with D perhaps TRBD1 (5 bases). CDR1 and CDR2 from the germline V gene are SGHAT and FQDESV (reference sequence). The ends were cut back, 6 bases at V and 4 bases at J, with 18 bases in the middle. CDR3 length equals 15 residues.

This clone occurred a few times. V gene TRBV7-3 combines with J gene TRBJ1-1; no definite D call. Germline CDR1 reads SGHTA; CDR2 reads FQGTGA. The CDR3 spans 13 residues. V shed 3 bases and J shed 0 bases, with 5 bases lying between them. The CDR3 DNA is TGTGCCAGCAGCTTCTCAGTGAACACTGAAGCTTTCTTT. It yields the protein CASSFSVNTEAFF.

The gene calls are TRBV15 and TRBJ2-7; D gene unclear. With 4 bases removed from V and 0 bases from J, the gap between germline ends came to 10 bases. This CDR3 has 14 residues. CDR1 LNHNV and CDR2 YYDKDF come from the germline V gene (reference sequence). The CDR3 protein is CATSTIGDSYEQYF. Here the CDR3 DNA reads TGTGCCACCAGCACCATTGGGGACTCCTACGAGCAGTACTTC.

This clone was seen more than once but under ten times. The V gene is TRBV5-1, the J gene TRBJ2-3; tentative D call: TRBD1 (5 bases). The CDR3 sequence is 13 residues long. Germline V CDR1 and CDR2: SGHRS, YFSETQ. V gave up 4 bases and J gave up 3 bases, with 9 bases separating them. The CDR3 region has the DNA TGCGCCAGCAGCGTCAGGGTGACAGATACGCAGTATTTT. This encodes CASSVRVTDTQYF.

The CDR3 nucleotides are TGTGCCATCAGTGCGGAAGGGGAGACCCAGTACTTC. Protein product: CAISAEGETQYF. The chain joins TRBV10-3 to TRBJ2-5, with no clear D. The germline gives CDR1 ENHRY, CDR2 SYGVKD. CDR3 length equals 12 residues. V lost 4 bases and J lost 5, with 8 bases in between.